The 29 T cell receptor beta chains below all came from one sample that was sequenced in a study of CXCR3-negative and CXCR3-positive naive CD8 T cells. It was by 5' RACE with UMI labels that the TRB cDNA libraries were prepared. Using the 5' RACE reads, TCRdb records one entry per CDR3 protein without DNA. The sample includes 3,000 or so distinct CDR3 sequences. These receptors have no identified antigens. Findings and limits, study-wide: More hydrophobic TRB CDR3s occurred in CXCR3-positive than in CXCR3-negative naive cells.

Material: naive CXCR3+ CD8+ T cells from blood. The subset was: CD45RO-CCR7+CD27+CD95- naive CD8+ T cells expressing CXCR3 (TNR3+). These receptors were collected from a human donor in good health. Some clones in this sample may be carry-over from other donors' samples.

By frequency, this clonotype registers medium-sized. The chain recombines TRBV30 with TRBJ1-1. Germline V gives CDR1 GTSNPN, CDR2 SVGIG (reference sequence). The length of the CDR3 is 13 residues. The CDR3 loop reads CAWSSWTGGEAFF.

This clonotype is classed as large by frequency. CDR3 amino acids: CASSLGGTGSSAYGYTF. The chain carries TRBV28 and TRBJ1-2; checking the TCRdb D call of TRBD1 is not possible without DNA. The CDR3 is made up of 17 amino acids. From germline, CDR1 is MDHEN and CDR2 SYDVKM.

This chain connects TRBV29-1 to TRBJ2-7; the TCRdb call, TRBD1, lacks DNA for checking. The germline V gene encodes CDR1 SQVTM and CDR2 ANQGSEA. This CDR3 comprises 11 residues. The CDR3 is CSVLGGGEQYF.

Its frequency marks this clonotype as medium-sized. The chain uses TRBV20-1 and TRBJ2-5; without DNA, the TCRdb call of TRBD1 cannot be checked. The CDR3 runs 13 residues. Germline-derived CDR1 and CDR2 are DFQATT and SNEGSKA (reference sequence). CDR3 in amino acids: CSARTGEGETQYF.

This clonotype registers medium-sized by frequency. The rearrangement links TRBV29-1 to TRBJ1-2; without DNA, the TCRdb call of TRBD1 cannot be checked. The CDR3 runs 13 residues. The germline CDR1 and CDR2 sequences are SQVTM and ANQGSEA. The CDR3: CSVAGLGHYGYTF.

V is TRBV29-1 and J is TRBJ2-5; TCRdb's D call of TRBD1 is untestable without DNA. The CDR3 sequence is 11 residues long. Germline V gives CDR1 SQVTM, CDR2 ANQGSEA. CDR3 sequence: CSVEAPETQYF.

This clonotype is labeled medium-sized (0.01 to 0.1%) based on frequency. The V and J genes are TRBV28 and TRBJ1-6. This CDR3 region has 14 residues. Germline CDR1 reads MDHEN; CDR2 reads SYDVKM. This chain's CDR3 is CASSSRILNSPLHF.

This clonotype counts as medium-sized by frequency. This rearrangement joins TRBV29-1 to TRBJ1-2; TCRdb outputs TRBD1, but without DNA this stays unchecked. The germline V gene encodes CDR1 SQVTM and CDR2 ANQGSEA. The CDR3 sequence is 13 residues long. The CDR3 here is CSVDNPRAYGYTF. Full variable domain (missing parts from reference TRBV29-1 and TRBJ1-2): SAVISQKPSRDICQRGTSLTIQCQVDSQVTMMFWYRQQPGQSLTLIATANQGSEATYESGFVIDKFPISRPNLTFSTLTVSNMSPEDSSIYLCSVDNPRAYGYTFGSGTRLTVV.

This clonotype ranks as medium-sized in terms of frequency. The V and J genes are TRBV20-1 and TRBJ1-1; TCRdb lists TRBD1, though no DNA is available to test this call. Germline V gives CDR1 DFQATT, CDR2 SNEGSKA (reference sequence). This CDR3 has 15 residues. CDR3 region: CSATTLTGFDTEAFF.

V usage is TRBV29-1 and J usage is TRBJ1-1. The germline V gene encodes CDR1 SQVTM and CDR2 ANQGSEA. The CDR3 loop spans 12 amino acids. CDR3: CSVDSDNTEAFF.

The chain has TRBV4-3 and TRBJ1-5. The CDR3 extends over 14 amino acids. Germline assignment: CDR1 LGHNA and CDR2 YSLEER. The CDR3 spells CASSQGTGSQPQHF.

This clonotype counts as medium-sized by frequency. The rearrangement joins TRBV2 to TRBJ2-1; without DNA, the TCRdb call of TRBD2 cannot be checked. Germline V gives CDR1 SNHLY, CDR2 FYNNEI. The CDR3 is 14 residues long. The CDR3 reads CAIRASGRIDEQFF.

The rearrangement joins TRBV4-1 to TRBJ1-2; TCRdb calls TRBD1, which cannot be checked without DNA. The germline V gene encodes CDR1 MGHRA and CDR2 YSYEKL. This CDR3 region has 15 residues. The CDR3 sequence is CASSQEWTRNYGYTF.

CDR3 sequence: CASTFHSGLYNEQFF. The chain recombines TRBV6-6 with TRBJ2-1; TCRdb designates TRBD2, a call that cannot be tested without DNA. This CDR3 has 15 residues. Looked up from germline, CDR1 is MNHNY and CDR2 is SVGAGI (reference sequence).

Measured by frequency, this clonotype is medium-sized (0.01 to 0.1%). The chain recombines TRBV20-1 with TRBJ2-1; TCRdb selects TRBD2, and the lack of DNA leaves this call unchecked. Per germline, CDR1 DFQATT and CDR2 SNEGSKA (reference sequence). This CDR3 has 13 residues. CDR3 amino acids: CSTAEGNYNEQFF.

Measured by frequency, this clonotype is medium-sized. The V and J genes are TRBV3-1 and TRBJ1-1. The CDR3 contains 14 residues. Germline CDR1 and CDR2: LGHDT and YNNKEL (reference sequence). The CDR3 reads CASSQERGRTEAFF.

This clonotype is called medium-sized based on its frequency. The gene calls are TRBV29-1 and TRBJ2-2; TCRdb's assignment of TRBD1 cannot be checked, as there is no DNA. This CDR3 spans 13 amino acids. CDR1 and CDR2 (germline): SQVTM, ANQGSEA. The CDR3 here is CSVVGGNTGELFF.

This clonotype is deemed medium-sized by its frequency. The chain employs TRBV11-2 and TRBJ2-7; TCRdb returns TRBD2, unconfirmable since there is no DNA. The CDR3 sequence is 14 residues long. In germline, CDR1 is SGHAT, CDR2 FQNNGV. The CDR3 here is CASSLLDGGWEQYF.

This clonotype is identified as medium-sized from frequency. V is TRBV6-5 and J is TRBJ2-2; TCRdb outputs TRBD1, but without DNA this stays unchecked. CDR1 is MNHEY and CDR2 is SVGAGI in the germline V gene. The CDR3 runs 16 residues. This CDR3 is CASSYSGRGYTGELFF.

By frequency, this clonotype is medium-sized. V and J are TRBV7-6 and TRBJ2-3; TCRdb calls TRBD1, which cannot be checked without DNA. The CDR3 runs 15 residues. The germline CDR1 and CDR2 sequences are SGHVS and FNYEAQ. CDR3 region: CASSLADRNTDTQYF.

This clonotype ranks as medium-sized in terms of frequency. The V and J genes are TRBV5-1 and TRBJ2-2; TCRdb calls TRBD1, which cannot be checked without DNA. Per the germline V gene, CDR1 is SGHRS and CDR2 is YFSETQ. This CDR3 contains 16 residues. The CDR3 sequence: CASSASGGGRDGELFF.

Judged by frequency, this clonotype is medium-sized. The chain links TRBV4-1 to TRBJ2-5; TCRdb returns TRBD2, unconfirmable since there is no DNA. The germline V gene encodes CDR1 MGHRA and CDR2 YSYEKL. There are 15 residues in the CDR3. CDR3 residues: CASSQVESGQETQYF.

The V and J genes are TRBV29-1 and TRBJ2-3; TCRdb picks TRBD1, but there is no DNA to check that call. CDR3 length: 14 amino acids. The V gene's germline CDR1 is SQVTM and CDR2 ANQGSEA. CDR3 in amino acids: CSVETGGEEDTQYF.

Measured by frequency, this clonotype is medium-sized. The chain couples TRBV7-3 to TRBJ2-2; with no DNA, the TCRdb D assignment of TRBD2 cannot be verified. The CDR3 is made up of 15 amino acids. CDR1 and CDR2 from the germline V gene are SGHTA and FQGTGA. The CDR3 region is CASSSSGGMPGELFF.

This clonotype counts as medium-sized by frequency. The chain employs TRBV20-1 and TRBJ2-5; TCRdb's D call, TRBD1, is unchecked because there is no DNA. CDR1 DFQATT and CDR2 SNEGSKA come from the germline V gene (reference sequence). This CDR3 has 18 amino acids. CDR3 in amino acids: CSARDRVGLGQDQETQYF.

This clonotype shows up as medium-sized (0.01 to 0.1%) by frequency. The rearrangement uses TRBV4-3 and TRBJ2-1; lacking DNA, the TRBD1 call made by TCRdb goes unchecked. CDR3 length: 13 amino acids. Germline CDR1 and CDR2: LGHNA and YSLEER. CDR3 in amino acids: CASSQDRVDEQFF.

Considering frequency, this clonotype is medium-sized. V usage is TRBV12-3 or TRBV12-4 and J usage is TRBJ2-5; lacking DNA, the TRBD1 call made by TCRdb goes unchecked. The CDR3 is made up of 14 amino acids. The CDR3 loop is CASSHITGRETQYF.

This clonotype shows up as medium-sized by frequency. The V call is TRBV6-5, the J call TRBJ1-1; as DNA is missing, the TRBD1 call by TCRdb cannot be tested. The V gene's germline CDR1 is MNHEY and CDR2 SVGAGI. The CDR3 spans 13 residues. CDR3: CASSSGTPMEAFF.

This chain connects TRBV28 to TRBJ1-2. The CDR3 is 14 residues long. CDR1 and CDR2 from the germline V gene are MDHEN and SYDVKM. This CDR3 is CASSPRSLIYGYTF.